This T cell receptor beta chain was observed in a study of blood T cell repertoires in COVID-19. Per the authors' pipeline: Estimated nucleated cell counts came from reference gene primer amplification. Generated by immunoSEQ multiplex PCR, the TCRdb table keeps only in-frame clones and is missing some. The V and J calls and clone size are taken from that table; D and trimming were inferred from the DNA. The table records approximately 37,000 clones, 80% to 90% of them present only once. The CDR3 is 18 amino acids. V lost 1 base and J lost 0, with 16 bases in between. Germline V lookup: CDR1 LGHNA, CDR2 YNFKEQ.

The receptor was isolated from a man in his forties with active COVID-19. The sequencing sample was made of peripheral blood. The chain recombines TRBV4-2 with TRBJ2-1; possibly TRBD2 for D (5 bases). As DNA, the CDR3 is TGTGCCAGCAGCCAAGGGGTCGGGGTAGCGAACTCCTACAATGAGCAGTTCTTC. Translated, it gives CASSQGVGVANSYNEQFF.